These 27 T cell receptor beta chains share one sample of origin, sequenced in a study of blood T cell repertoires in COVID-19. TCRdb's table, derived via immunoSEQ multiplex PCR, lists solely in-frame clones and lacks some. The table records some 340,000 clones, roughly 86% of them present only once. The specimen was PBMCs or T cells enriched from blood (not recorded which). The receptors were sampled from a woman aged 25 to 45 who had recovered from COVID-19.

This clone showed up just a few times. The chain recombines TRBV7-2 with TRBJ1-3; D gene unclear. V lost 3 bases to trimming and J lost 0 bases, with 18 bases between them. This CDR3 is 18 amino acids long. CDR1 is SGHTA, CDR2 FQGNSA, per germline. CDR3 coding DNA: TGTGCCAGCAGCTTGTTAGCCCCCACACGGTTCTCTGGAAACACCATATATTTT. Encoded protein: CASSLLAPTRFSGNTIYF.

This clone has only one observation. The chain is built from TRBV9 and TRBJ1-2; maybe TRBD1 (5 bases). There are 15 residues in the CDR3. From germline, CDR1 is SGDLS and CDR2 YYNGEE. Trimming took 4 bases from V and 0 from J, leaving 13 bases between them. The CDR3 protein is CASSPRQIANYGYTF. CDR3 coding DNA: TGTGCCAGCAGCCCGAGACAGATAGCTAACTATGGCTACACCTTC. Based on the CDR3 plus reference TRBV9 and TRBJ1-2, the full variable domain is DSGVTQTPKHLITATGQRVTLRCSPRSGDLSVYWYQQSLDQGLQFLIQYYNGEERAKGNILERFSAQQFPDLHSELNLSSLELGDSALYFCASSPRQIANYGYTFGSGTRLTVV.

V is TRBV4-3 and J is TRBJ1-1, with 7 bases matching TRBD1. J lost 6 bases, V lost 0 bases, and 10 bases had no gene match. The length of the CDR3 is 16 residues. Germline V lookup: CDR1 LGHNA, CDR2 YSLEER. For the CDR3, the DNA is TGCGCCAGCAGCCAAGATCCTAACAGGGGATTATCTGAAGCTTTCTTT. Translated: CASSQDPNRGLSEAFF.

This sequence joins TRBV2 and TRBJ1-4; 7 nucleotides agree with TRBD1. The ends lost 6 bases at V and 5 bases at J; junction bases unmatched: 9. Germline values: CDR1 SNHLY, CDR2 FYNNEI. This CDR3 has 15 amino acids. The chain's CDR3 is CASRAMTGRNEKLFF. The CDR3 DNA reads as TGTGCCAGCAGGGCAATGACAGGGAGAAATGAAAAACTGTTTTTT.

The V gene is TRBV5-5, the J gene TRBJ1-2; 8 bases map to TRBD1. With V trimmed by 5 bases and J by 5 bases, 11 bases remained unmatched. The CDR3 extends over 15 amino acids. Germline CDR1 reads SGHKS; CDR2 reads YYEKEE (reference sequence). CDR3 protein: CASRRDRSYDYGYTF. The CDR3 nucleotides are TGTGCCAGCAGGCGGGACAGGTCTTATGATTATGGCTACACCTTC.

J is TRBJ1-3 and V is TRBV9; the match to TRBD1 covers 8 bases. The CDR3 length is 15 residues. Per germline, CDR1 SGDLS and CDR2 YYNGEE. Trimming removed 3 bases from V and 3 bases from J; junction bases left unmatched: 5. The DNA of the CDR3 is TGTGCCAGCAGCGCGCAACAGGGGGGTGGAAACACCATATATTTT. Amino acid sequence: CASSAQQGGGNTIYF.

The chain carries TRBV7-8 and TRBJ2-1, with 12 bases identical to TRBD2. CDR3 length: 20 amino acids. Unmatched junction bases numbered 24, after V lost 6 bases and J lost 9 bases. Germline values: CDR1 SGHVS, CDR2 FQNEAQ. CDR3 coding DNA: TGTGCCAGCAGGAGAGACGGGACTAGCGGGCGGGGCCGACGGGATCGTGAGCAGTTCTTC. Translated: CASRRDGTSGRGRRDREQFF.

The gene calls are TRBV7-9 and TRBJ2-7; 9 bases line up with TRBD1. J lost 6 bases, V lost 5 bases, and 8 bases had no gene match. Germline lookup yields CDR1 SEHNR and CDR2 FQNEAQ (reference sequence). The CDR3 runs to 14 residues. The CDR3 region is CASSRRDRDFEQYF. The CDR3 nucleotides are TGTGCCAGCAGCCGCCGGGACAGGGACTTCGAGCAGTACTTC.

This clone was observed a few times. The V call is TRBV2, the J call TRBJ1-5; 8 bases are shared with TRBD1. The ends lost 4 bases at V and 1 base at J; junction bases unmatched: 3. The CDR3 extends over 15 amino acids. Germline CDR1 reads SNHLY; CDR2 reads FYNNEI. The CDR3 protein is CASSVRGRSNQPQHF. In DNA form, the CDR3 reads TGTGCCAGCAGTGTCAGGGGGCGAAGCAATCAGCCCCAGCATTTT.

The rearrangement uses TRBV7-9 and TRBJ1-4; D is possibly TRBD1 (5 bases). Germline V lookup: CDR1 SEHNR, CDR2 FQNEAQ (reference sequence). CDR3 size: 15 residues. Trimming removed 5 bases at V and 1 base at J, with 11 bases between. CDR3 residues: CASSPWGGTNEKLFF. The CDR3 DNA follows: TGTGCCAGCAGCCCCTGGGGGGGAACTAATGAAAAACTGTTTTTT.

The chain couples TRBV2 to TRBJ1-4; the match to TRBD1 covers 7 bases. The CDR3 contains 15 residues. The V gene's germline CDR1 is SNHLY and CDR2 FYNNEI. V shed 5 bases, J shed 5 bases, and the junction held 8 bases outside the gene matches. The CDR3 DNA reads TGTGCCAGCAGTTTAAACAGGGGAAACAATGAAAAACTGTTTTTT. Its translation: CASSLNRGNNEKLFF.

This clone was seen only once. The CDR3: CASSTRNRGSNEKLFF. CDR3 coding DNA: TGTGCCAGCTCAACTCGAAACAGGGGCTCTAATGAAAAACTGTTTTTT. This chain connects TRBV18 to TRBJ1-4; the match to TRBD1 covers 7 bases. The CDR3 sequence is 16 residues long. CDR1 and CDR2 from the germline V gene are KGHSH and LQKENI. Unmatched junction bases numbered 9, after V lost 5 bases and J lost 3 bases.

The V call is TRBV4-3, the J call TRBJ1-4; 7 nucleotides line up with TRBD1. Looked up from germline, CDR1 is LGHNA and CDR2 is YSLEER. Trimming took 2 bases from V and 7 from J; bases not matched to a gene: 7. CDR3 size: 15 residues. This CDR3 reads CASSQQQGRAEKLFF. DNA for the CDR3: TGCGCCAGCAGCCAACAACAGGGGAGAGCTGAAAAACTGTTTTTT.

The J gene is TRBJ1-1, the V gene TRBV11-3; D is unclear. Trimming took 3 bases from V and 1 from J, leaving 6 bases between them. Germline V CDR1 and CDR2: SGHNT, YENEEA. This CDR3 is 13 amino acids long. The CDR3 here is CASSLERNTEAFF. DNA for the CDR3: TGTGCCAGCAGCTTGGAGCGGAACACTGAAGCTTTCTTT.

The V call is TRBV4-1, the J call TRBJ2-7; D ambiguous. This CDR3 has 14 amino acids. Germline-derived CDR1 and CDR2 are MGHRA and YSYEKL. V was clipped by 1 base and J by 0 bases, with 7 bases between them. CDR3 protein: CASSQGRSSYEQYF. CDR3 sequence (DNA): TGCGCCAGCAGCCAAGGACGGAGCTCCTACGAGCAGTACTTC.

The J gene is TRBJ1-1, the V gene TRBV29-1, with D hard to call. The germline V gene encodes CDR1 SQVTM and CDR2 ANQGSEA. The CDR3 is 13 residues long. V was pared by 4 bases and J by 4 bases, with 13 bases between. The CDR3 loop reads CSVVGRHFTEAFF. In DNA form, the CDR3 reads TGCAGCGTTGTGGGCCGGCACTTCACTGAAGCTTTCTTT.

The V call is TRBV5-1, the J call TRBJ1-4, with 8 nucleotides matching TRBD1. V shed 5 bases and J 7 bases; nucleotides not matched to a gene: 7. The CDR3 has 14 amino acids. Germline CDR1 reads SGHRS; CDR2 reads YFSETQ. The CDR3 sequence: CASRVQGAGEKLFF. Here the CDR3 DNA reads TGCGCCAGCAGAGTTCAGGGGGCAGGTGAAAAACTGTTTTTT.

In the case of this clone: Other DNA sequences in this sample translate to the same CDR3. The rearrangement joins TRBV10-3 to TRBJ1-1, with D possibly matching TRBD1 (5 bases). V lost 4 bases and J 1 base, leaving 7 bases between the germline ends. Per the germline V gene, CDR1 is ENHRY and CDR2 is SYGVKD. This CDR3 spans 13 amino acids. CDR3 coding DNA: TGTGCCATCAGTGGAACAGGGAACACTGAAGCTTTCTTT. It is translated as CAISGTGNTEAFF.

The chain combines TRBV2 with TRBJ2-6; 7 nucleotides match TRBD1. The CDR3 runs 17 residues. Germline V gives CDR1 SNHLY, CDR2 FYNNEI. V lost 4 bases to trimming and J lost 1 base; unmatched junction nucleotides: 7. The chain's CDR3 is CASSADRVGSGANVLTF. The CDR3, as DNA: TGTGCCAGCAGTGCTGACAGGGTAGGGTCTGGGGCCAACGTCCTGACTTTC.

The gene calls are TRBV10-3 and TRBJ1-3; D not certain. V was cut by 4 bases and J by 0 bases, with 7 bases left in between. CDR1 ENHRY and CDR2 SYGVKD come from the germline V gene. The CDR3 runs to 14 residues. CDR3 DNA sequence: TGTGCCATCAGTGGCAGGTCCTCTGGAAACACCATATATTTT. This encodes CAISGRSSGNTIYF.

The genes are TRBV7-9 and TRBJ1-2; weak D call: TRBD1 (5 bases). Trimming removed 1 base at V and 4 bases at J, with 13 bases between. Germline V gene sequence: CDR1 SEHNR, CDR2 FQNEAQ (reference sequence). This CDR3 region has 15 residues. The CDR3 loop is CASSLGEGGVYGYTF. The CDR3, as DNA: TGTGCCAGCAGCTTAGGGGAGGGAGGGGTCTATGGCTACACCTTC.

The chain carries TRBV10-3 and TRBJ1-6; TRBD1 matches 12 bases. Trimming removed 10 bases from V and 13 bases from J; junction bases left unmatched: 14. The CDR3 spans 15 residues. Per the germline V gene, CDR1 is ENHRY and CDR2 is SYGVKD. This CDR3 reads CARFPGQGAVLPLHF. Written as DNA, the CDR3 is TGTGCCAGGTTTCCGGGACAGGGGGCTGTTTTGCCCCTCCACTTT.

V and J are TRBV6-2 or TRBV6-3 and TRBJ1-2; perhaps TRBD1 as D (5 bases). Germline lookup yields CDR1 MNHEY and CDR2 SVGEGT. There are 17 residues in the CDR3. V gave up 2 bases and J gave up 5 bases, with 21 bases separating them. CDR3 in DNA: TGTGCCAGCAGTTACCAGACACCGACAGACCTTCGGTATGGCTACACCTTC. Amino acid sequence: CASSYQTPTDLRYGYTF.

This clone has only a few counts. This chain connects TRBV15 to TRBJ1-1, with D tentatively TRBD1 (6 bases). There are 15 residues in the CDR3. Per germline, CDR1 LNHNV and CDR2 YYDKDF (reference sequence). V shed 0 bases and J shed 1 base, with 9 bases lying between them. Here the CDR3 DNA reads TGTGCCACCAGCAGAGAGGTGGGGGCGAACACTGAAGCTTTCTTT. Its protein product is CATSREVGANTEAFF.

The chain links TRBV9 to TRBJ1-4; D perhaps matches TRBD1 (5 bases). Trimming took 0 bases from V and 3 from J, leaving 9 bases between them. CDR1 SGDLS and CDR2 YYNGEE come from the germline V gene. The CDR3 is made up of 15 amino acids. In nucleotides, the CDR3 is TGTGCCAGCAGCGTAGGGGGCGGTTCTAATGAAAAACTGTTTTTT. This sequence encodes CASSVGGGSNEKLFF.

CDR3 nucleotides: TGTGCCAGCAGTTCCGCCCGAGGGCGCCTCTCCTACAATGAGCAGTTCTTC. This sequence encodes CASSSARGRLSYNEQFF. The gene calls are TRBV6-2 or TRBV6-3 and TRBJ2-1; D is perhaps TRBD2 (5 bases). V was pared by 4 bases and J by 0 bases, with 16 bases between. The CDR3 loop spans 17 amino acids. Germline loops: CDR1 MNHEY, CDR2 SVGEGT.

The V and J genes are TRBV6-5 and TRBJ1-2, with D unclear. From germline, CDR1 is MNHEY and CDR2 SVGAGI. V was cut by 1 base and J by 4 bases, with 7 bases left in between. The CDR3 loop spans 13 amino acids. CDR3 bases: TGTGCCAGCAGTTACTTCTCCTCCTATGGCTACACCTTC. Residues: CASSYFSSYGYTF.